The TCR beta chain described here comes from a study of cytomegalovirus exposure and HLA in healthy donors. This CDR3 spans 14 amino acids. The germline V gene encodes CDR1 MDHEN and CDR2 SYDVKM. Trimming cost V 6 bases and J 3 bases, with 15 bases left between them. As for this clone: As yet, its antigen is unknown.

Study-wide points: Analyzed later, most CMV-associated TCR beta chains appeared HLA-restricted. Some V segments, including TRBV6-2 and TRBV6-3, were excluded as indistinguishable.

The PCR employed 60 Vbeta primers together with 13 Jbeta primers. Sequencing used immunoSEQ multiplex PCR; TCRdb keeps in-frame clones, though not all of them. The repertoire holds about 170,000 clones, with almost 80% as singletons. This TCR derives from a woman in her forties or fifties in good health and CMV-seropositive. V gene TRBV28 combines with J gene TRBJ2-7; TRBD2 is a possible D gene (5 bases). Input material: PBMCs. The CDR3 region is CASSSPDGDYEQYF. The CDR3 DNA sequence: TGTGCCAGCAGCTCACCGGACGGGGACTACGAGCAGTACTTC.